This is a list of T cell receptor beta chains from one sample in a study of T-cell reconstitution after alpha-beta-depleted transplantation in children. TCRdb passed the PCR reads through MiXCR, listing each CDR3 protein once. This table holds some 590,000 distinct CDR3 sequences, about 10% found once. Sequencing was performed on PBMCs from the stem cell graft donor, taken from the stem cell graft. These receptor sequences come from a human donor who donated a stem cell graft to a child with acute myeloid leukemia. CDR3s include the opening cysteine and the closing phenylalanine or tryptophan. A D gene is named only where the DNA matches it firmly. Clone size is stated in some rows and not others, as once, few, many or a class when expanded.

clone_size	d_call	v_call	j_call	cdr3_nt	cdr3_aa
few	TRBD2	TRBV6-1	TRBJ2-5	TGTGCCAGCAGCCCTATCGGGACTAGCGGGAAACGAGAGACCCAGTACTTC	CASSPIGTSGKRETQYF
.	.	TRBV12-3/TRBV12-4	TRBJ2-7	TGTGCCAGCAGCTTGGGGGGGGGCGCGGGTGAGCAGTACTTC	CASSLGGGAGEQYF
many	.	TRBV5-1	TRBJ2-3	TGCGCCAGCAGCTGGCAACACGGGGATGGTACGCAGTATTTT	CASSWQHGDGTQYF
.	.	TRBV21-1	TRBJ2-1	TGTGCCAGCAGCAAAGGGCTAGCGGGAGGATGGGTTGCCTACAATGAGCAGTTCTTC	CASSKGLAGGWVAYNEQFF
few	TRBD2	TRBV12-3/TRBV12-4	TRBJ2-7	TGTGCCAGCAGTCGACTAGCGGTCTCCTACGAGCAGTACTTC	CASSRLAVSYEQYF
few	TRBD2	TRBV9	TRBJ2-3	TGTGCCAGCAGCGCTGGAACGGGAGGCTTCCCTAGCACAGATACGCAGTATTTT	CASSAGTGGFPSTDTQYF
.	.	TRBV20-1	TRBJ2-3	TGCAGTGCCCCCTGGATTTCCGCCGATACGCAGTATTTT	CSAPWISADTQYF
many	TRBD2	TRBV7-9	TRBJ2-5	TGTGCCAGCAGTGGGACTAGCGAGACCCAGTACTTC	CASSGTSETQYF
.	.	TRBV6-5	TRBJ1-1	TGTGCCAGCAGTCCGATTATGGGTGAAGCTTTCTTT	CASSPIMGEAFF
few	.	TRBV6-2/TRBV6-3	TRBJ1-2	TGTGCCAGCAGTTGGGGGGGGGGCTATGGCTACACCTTC	CASSWGGGYGYTF
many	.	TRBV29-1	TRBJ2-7	TGCAGCGTTGAAGATTGGCAGTCCCCCTACGAGCAGTACTTC	CSVEDWQSPYEQYF
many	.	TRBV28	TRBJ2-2	TGTGCCAGCAGTTTGTGGAACACCGGGGAGCTGTTTTTT	CASSLWNTGELFF
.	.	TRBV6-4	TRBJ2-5	TGTGCCAGCAGCCGAGTAGCGGAAAGACAAGAGACCCAGTACTTC	CASSRVAERQETQYF
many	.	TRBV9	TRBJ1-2	TGTGCCAGCAGCCCTGGGACCGGTGCTAACTATGGCTACACCTTC	CASSPGTGANYGYTF
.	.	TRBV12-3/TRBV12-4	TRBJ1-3	TGTGCCTCATCGCACGGACAGGGAAACACCATATATTTT	CASSHGQGNTIYF
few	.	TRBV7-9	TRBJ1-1	TGTGCCAGCAGCTTATGGGAGCAGGGTACTGAAGCTTTCTTT	CASSLWEQGTEAFF
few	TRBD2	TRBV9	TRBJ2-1	TGTGCCAGCAGCATTAGCGGGAGAGTGAATGAGCAGTTCTTC	CASSISGRVNEQFF
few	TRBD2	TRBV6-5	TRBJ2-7	TGTGCCAGCAGTTTTACTAGCGGGAGGCTAGATTCCTACGAGCAGTACTTC	CASSFTSGRLDSYEQYF
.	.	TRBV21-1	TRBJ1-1	TGTGCCAGCAGCAAAGTTCGGACAGGAGGAATGAACACTGAAGCTTTCTTT	CASSKVRTGGMNTEAFF
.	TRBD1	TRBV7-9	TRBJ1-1	TGTGCCAGCAGCTTCGGACAGGGACGGACTGAAGCTTTCTTT	CASSFGQGRTEAFF
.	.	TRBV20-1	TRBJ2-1	TGCAGTGCCCCCCGGGATCGAGAGGACAATGAGCAGTTCTTC	CSAPRDREDNEQFF
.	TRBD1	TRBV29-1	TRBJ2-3	TGCAGCGTGCAGGGACAGGGGAGTAGCACAGATACGCAGTATTTT	CSVQGQGSSTDTQYF
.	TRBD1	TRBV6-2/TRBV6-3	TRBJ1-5	TGTGCCAGCAGTTACTCGACAGGGGGCGGTCAGCCCCAGCATTTT	CASSYSTGGGQPQHF
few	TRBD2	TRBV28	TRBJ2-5	TGTGCCAGCAGTTCACCAGAAGAGGGACTAGACCTTGGGACCCAGTACTTC	CASSSPEEGLDLGTQYF
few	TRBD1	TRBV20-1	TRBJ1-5	TGCAGTGCTCTGGAACGGGGACAGAGCAATCAGCCCCAGCATTTT	CSALERGQSNQPQHF
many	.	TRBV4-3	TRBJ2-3	TGCGCCAGCAGCCCCGGACTGGCGATCACAGATACGCAGTATTTT	CASSPGLAITDTQYF
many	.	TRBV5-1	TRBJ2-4	TGCGCCAGCAGCCCAGCCGTAGCCAAAAACATTCAGTACTTC	CASSPAVAKNIQYF
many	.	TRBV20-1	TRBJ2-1	TGCAGTGCTAGCCGGGACTCCTACAATGAGCAGTTCTTC	CSASRDSYNEQFF
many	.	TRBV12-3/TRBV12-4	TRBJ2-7	TGTGCCAGCAGTTTCGTGGGTACCTACGAGCAGTACTTC	CASSFVGTYEQYF
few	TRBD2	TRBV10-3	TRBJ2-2	TGTGCCATCAGTGGCCCGCTAACTAGCGGGATGAACACCGGGGAGCTGTTTTTT	CAISGPLTSGMNTGELFF
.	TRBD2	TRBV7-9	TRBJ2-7	TGTGCCAGCAGCTTCGGCGGACTAGCGGGAGAATTGTACGAGCAGTACTTC	CASSFGGLAGELYEQYF
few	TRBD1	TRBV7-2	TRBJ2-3	TGTGCCAGCGCCCTACCGGGACAGCCCGATACGCAGTATTTT	CASALPGQPDTQYF